Below, one T cell receptor (beta chain) is given with its context. Its antigen remains unknown. The sample originates from a study of T cell repertoires in cytomegalovirus infection. Study in general: Selection of CMV epitopes for the study included recently identified HLA-C-restricted and well-studied HLA-B-restricted ones. Public TCR beta signatures provided an indication of both CMV infection and a matching HLA type.

General study results and limits: People with CMV and the relevant HLA were identified by cumulative public TCR beta family frequency. HLA-C-restricted CMV clonotypes gave the most frequent clonotype in two of eight donors.

Germline V gives CDR1 MNHEY, CDR2 SVGEGT. With V trimmed by 6 bases and J by 1 base, 3 bases remained unmatched. The CDR3 has 14 amino acids. MiXCR, applied by TCRdb to the reads, yields one record per CDR3 protein. The table records fewer than 60,000 distinct CDR3 sequences, less than 20% of them present only once. The sample in question was CD8+ T cells from cultured PBMCs, obtained from culture after CMV antigen stimulation. This TCR derives from a human donor in good health (CMV status not recorded). Some clones in this sample may be carry-over from other donors' samples. The V gene is TRBV6-2 or TRBV6-3, the J gene TRBJ2-1, with 7 positions matching TRBD1. CDR3 nucleotide sequence: TGTGCCAGCAGAGGGACAGCGTCCTACAATGAGCAGTTCTTC. Translated, it gives CASRGTASYNEQFF.